These T cell receptor beta chains were read from a single sample in a study of early T cells in non-severe SARS-CoV-2 infection. One entry per CDR3 protein, called by TCRdb with MiXCR from the 5' RACE reads. The sample has about 97,000 distinct CDR3 sequences; approximately 11% are singletons. The starting material was whole blood, obtained at baseline. All receptors derive from an adult who was a healthcare worker with PCR-confirmed SARS-CoV-2 infection or an uninfected control (not recorded which). Both conserved end residues are part of each CDR3. The order of the fields is J gene, D gene, clone size, V gene, CDR3 protein, CDR3 DNA. The D gene is left open where the match is weak. Only part of the rows carry a size: once, few, many, or a class if the clone is expanded.

TRBJ2-3	-	few	TRBV5-1	CASSGGPSTDTQYF	TGCGCCAGCAGTGGGGGGCCTAGCACAGATACGCAGTATTTT
TRBJ1-1	-	few	TRBV30	CAWSSLNTEAFF	TGTGCCTGGAGTTCGCTTAACACTGAAGCTTTCTTT
TRBJ2-1	TRBD2	-	TRBV2	CASMELAGTSYNEQFF	TGTGCCAGCATGGAGCTAGCGGGTACATCCTACAATGAGCAGTTCTTC
TRBJ1-5	-	many	TRBV12-3/TRBV12-4	CASTTGQYQPQHF	TGTGCCAGCACCACTGGACAATATCAGCCCCAGCATTTT
TRBJ1-6	TRBD1	-	TRBV7-2	CASSLMTGRSPLHF	TGTGCCAGCAGCTTGATGACAGGGAGGTCACCCCTCCACTTT
TRBJ2-2	-	-	TRBV12-3/TRBV12-4	CASALGSGNTGELFF	TGTGCCAGCGCCTTAGGTAGCGGAAACACCGGGGAGCTGTTTTTT
TRBJ2-1	-	-	TRBV7-9	CASSSGVNWAGEQFF	TGTGCCAGCAGCTCCGGGGTCAACTGGGCTGGTGAGCAGTTCTTC
TRBJ1-4	-	few	TRBV11-2	CASSLSRGGRKLFF	TGTGCCAGCAGCTTAAGCAGGGGAGGGAGAAAACTGTTTTTT
TRBJ2-4	-	many	TRBV6-4	CASSPNFLGLTLAKNIQYF	TGTGCCAGCAGCCCAAATTTCCTCGGCCTCACCTTAGCCAAAAACATTCAGTACTTC
TRBJ1-6	-	few	TRBV20-1	CSARTVSDNSPLHF	TGCAGTGCTAGGACAGTATCGGACAATTCACCCCTCCACTTT
TRBJ1-1	TRBD1	-	TRBV5-5	CASSQQGDTEAFF	TGTGCCAGCAGTCAACAGGGGGACACTGAAGCTTTCTTT
TRBJ2-7	TRBD2	many	TRBV12-3/TRBV12-4	CASSLSGIAYEQYF	TGTGCCAGCAGTTTGAGCGGGATCGCCTACGAGCAGTACTTC
TRBJ2-7	TRBD2	many	TRBV4-2	CASSQDLLAGPREQYF	TGTGCCAGCAGCCAAGATCTACTAGCGGGCCCTAGGGAGCAGTACTTC
TRBJ2-3	TRBD2	few	TRBV7-2	CASSLRGTSGRTRADTQYF	TGTGCCAGCAGCTTAAGGGGCACTAGCGGGAGAACAAGGGCAGATACGCAGTATTTT
TRBJ2-3	TRBD1	-	TRBV2	CASTGQGMTDTQYF	TGTGCCAGCACCGGACAGGGAATGACAGATACGCAGTATTTT
TRBJ2-7	TRBD1	-	TRBV14	CASRRTGSYEQYF	TGTGCCAGCAGGCGGACAGGGTCCTACGAGCAGTACTTC
TRBJ2-7	-	many	TRBV11-2	CASSFGGAGGGSYEQYF	TGTGCCAGCAGCTTTGGAGGGGCAGGGGGAGGATCCTACGAGCAGTACTTC
TRBJ2-2	TRBD1	many	TRBV19	CASRTGNFAGELFF	TGTGCCAGTAGGACAGGGAATTTTGCCGGGGAGCTGTTTTTT
TRBJ1-5	-	-	TRBV27	CASSLREDQPQHF	TGTGCCAGCAGTTTAAGAGAGGATCAGCCCCAGCATTTT
TRBJ2-4	-	few	TRBV7-9	CASSPTGNENIQYF	TGTGCCAGCAGCCCGACAGGAAATGAAAACATTCAGTACTTC
TRBJ1-2	TRBD1	many	TRBV13	CASSTAGGDYGYTF	TGTGCCAGCAGCACAGCAGGGGGGGACTATGGCTACACCTTC
TRBJ1-3	-	few	TRBV18	CASSPIGLTSGNTIYF	TGTGCCAGCTCACCAATTGGACTTACCTCTGGAAACACCATATATTTT
TRBJ2-3	-	few	TRBV30	CALNSESTDTQYF	TGTGCCTTGAACTCAGAAAGCACAGATACGCAGTATTTT
TRBJ1-1	-	many	TRBV5-1	CASTSGEMNTEAFF	TGCGCCAGCACCTCAGGAGAAATGAACACTGAAGCTTTCTTT
TRBJ2-5	-	many	TRBV24-1	CATSDTGTLSQETQYF	TGTGCCACCAGTGATACCGGGACGCTGTCCCAAGAGACCCAGTACTTC
TRBJ2-7	TRBD2	many	TRBV9	CASSAYGTSGTEQYF	TGTGCCAGCAGCGCTTACGGGACTAGCGGGACCGAGCAGTACTTC
TRBJ2-5	-	-	TRBV7-9	CASSSYQGREETQYF	TGTGCCAGCAGCTCGTACCAGGGACGGGAAGAGACCCAGTACTTC
TRBJ2-5	TRBD1	-	TRBV7-6	CASSLTTGQGETQYF	TGTGCCAGCAGCTTAACTACAGGACAGGGGGAGACCCAGTACTTC
TRBJ1-1	-	-	TRBV29-1	CSVDLNGGTEAFF	TGCAGCGTTGACCTCAATGGTGGCACTGAAGCTTTCTTT
TRBJ2-1	TRBD2	-	TRBV3-1	CASRVSGGSYNEQFF	TGTGCCAGCAGAGTTAGCGGGGGTTCCTACAATGAGCAGTTCTTC
TRBJ2-3	TRBD1	-	TRBV7-3	CASTTGNTDTQYF	TGTGCCAGCACGACAGGGAACACAGATACGCAGTATTTT
TRBJ1-3	TRBD1	-	TRBV2	CASSRQGVSGNTIYF	TGTGCCAGCAGTAGACAGGGAGTCTCTGGAAACACCATATATTTT
TRBJ2-4	TRBD1	few	TRBV29-1	CSVADRGGNIQYF	TGCAGCGTTGCCGACAGGGGAGGAAACATTCAGTACTTC
TRBJ2-1	TRBD2	many	TRBV27	CASSYTSGGSYNEQFF	TGTGCCAGCAGTTACACTAGCGGGGGCTCCTACAATGAGCAGTTCTTC
TRBJ2-1	-	few	TRBV5-1	CASGYRSYNEQFF	TGCGCCAGCGGATACAGGTCTTACAATGAGCAGTTCTTC
TRBJ2-7	-	few	TRBV12-2	CASRLLRGSYEQYF	TGTGCAAGTCGCTTACTCAGGGGATCCTACGAGCAGTACTTC
TRBJ2-1	-	-	TRBV2	CASSEASASNEQFF	TGTGCCAGCAGTGAAGCCTCGGCCTCCAATGAGCAGTTCTTC
TRBJ2-5	-	-	TRBV5-4	CASSLSQNQETQYF	TGTGCCAGCAGCTTGTCTCAGAACCAAGAGACCCAGTACTTC
TRBJ1-2	-	-	TRBV6-6	CASNGQISYRGYTF	TGTGCCAGCAATGGACAGATATCGTATAGGGGCTACACCTTC
TRBJ2-1	-	few	TRBV19	CASSTELGTSRPDEQFF	TGTGCCAGTAGTACCGAACTGGGGACTTCCCGGCCGGATGAGCAGTTCTTC
TRBJ2-7	-	-	TRBV7-2	CASSLFYEQYF	TGTGCCAGCAGCTTATTCTACGAGCAGTACTTC
TRBJ1-1	-	many	TRBV29-1	CSVEDTAPLTEAFF	TGCAGCGTTGAAGATACGGCTCCCCTGACTGAAGCTTTCTTT
TRBJ1-5	-	many	TRBV12-2	CASRPRDCCNQPQHF	TGTGCAAGTCGCCCACGCGACTGTTGCAATCAGCCCCAGCATTTT
TRBJ1-2	-	many	TRBV30	CAWSQRNFYGYTF	TGTGCCTGGAGTCAAAGGAATTTCTATGGCTACACCTTC
TRBJ2-2	-	few	TRBV7-8	CASSSIITRRNTGELFF	TGTGCCAGCAGCTCGATCATTACTAGACGGAACACCGGGGAGCTGTTTTTT
TRBJ1-2	TRBD1	many	TRBV20-1	CSARVFYRDRGHGYTF	TGCAGTGCTAGAGTTTTTTACCGGGACAGGGGCCATGGCTACACCTTC
TRBJ2-4	TRBD1	medium-sized	TRBV20-1	CSAEGQGGIQYF	TGCAGTGCCGAGGGACAGGGTGGCATTCAGTACTTC
TRBJ1-1	-	few	TRBV29-1	CSVVKSRRNTEAFF	TGCAGCGTTGTGAAGAGCAGGAGAAACACTGAAGCTTTCTTT
TRBJ2-7	TRBD1	-	TRBV30	CAWSTQGAQNEQYF	TGTGCCTGGAGTACACAGGGGGCGCAAAACGAGCAGTACTTC
TRBJ1-2	-	many	TRBV7-3	CASSLTGDPNYGYTF	TGTGCCAGCAGCTTAACTGGAGACCCTAACTATGGCTACACCTTC
TRBJ2-7	-	-	TRBV5-4	CASRPDLASYEQYF	TGTGCCAGCAGACCGGATCTAGCCTCCTACGAGCAGTACTTC
TRBJ1-2	-	few	TRBV10-3	CAISGGISLGSQYGYTF	TGTGCCATCAGTGGAGGGATTTCTTTGGGAAGTCAATATGGCTACACCTTC
TRBJ1-3	-	few	TRBV7-2	CATSESAENTIYF	TGTGCCACCAGTGAGTCCGCTGAAAACACCATATATTTT
TRBJ2-7	-	few	TRBV6-5	CASSYSNSYEQYF	TGTGCCAGCAGTTACTCGAACAGCTACGAGCAGTACTTC
TRBJ2-3	-	many	TRBV20-1	CSASGGSTDTQYF	TGCAGTGCTAGCGGGGGCAGCACAGATACGCAGTATTTT
TRBJ2-2	TRBD1	few	TRBV6-2/TRBV6-3	CASRDRGTGELFF	TGTGCCAGCCGGGACAGGGGGACCGGGGAGCTGTTTTTT
TRBJ1-4	-	-	TRBV6-5	CASSPSGTQGREKLFF	TGTGCCAGCAGTCCCTCCGGGACCCAGGGGAGGGAAAAACTGTTTTTT
TRBJ1-3	-	few	TRBV6-1	CASCQGTYGNTIYF	TGTGCCAGCTGTCAGGGGACCTACGGAAACACCATATATTTT
TRBJ2-3	-	few	TRBV20-1	CSARHTDTQYF	TGCAGTGCTAGGCACACAGATACGCAGTATTTT
TRBJ1-6	TRBD1	many	TRBV11-2	CASSFKPGQVNVRLNSPLHF	TGTGCCAGCAGTTTCAAACCGGGACAGGTTAATGTACGCCTAAATTCACCCCTCCACTTT